What follows is one TCR beta chain and its context. This record comes from a study of cytomegalovirus exposure and HLA in healthy donors. This PCR relied on a set of 60 Vbeta primers and 13 Jbeta primers. TCRdb keeps only in-frame clones here, not all; method: immunoSEQ multiplex PCR. Found here are roughly 120,000 clones, 70% to 80% of them singletons; the top ten hold roughly 2%. Sequenced: PBMCs. This receptor was identified in a young man in good health and CMV-seronegative.

The CDR3 protein is CASSLRSGNGNQPQHF. CDR3 sequence (DNA): TGTGCCAGCAGCTTGAGATCGGGGAACGGAAATCAGCCCCAGCATTTT. The chain has TRBV5-5 and TRBJ1-5; D remains ambiguous. Germline CDR1 reads SGHKS; CDR2 reads YYEKEE (reference sequence). CDR3 size: 16 residues. Trimming stripped 1 base from V and 4 bases from J, with 15 bases between.